The clone carrying this TCR beta chain has more than one count but fewer than ten. The sample carries other DNA sequences with the same CDR3. The V and J ends lost 4 bases and 0 bases respectively, with 12 bases between them. Germline V gene data show CDR1 as GTSNPN and CDR2 as SVGIG (reference sequence). The CDR3 loop spans 14 amino acids. The record originates from a study of cytomegalovirus exposure and HLA in healthy donors. This PCR relied on a set of 60 Vbeta primers and 13 Jbeta primers. The table came from immunoSEQ multiplex PCR; TCRdb's copy has only in-frame clones and leaves some out. The data show roughly 200,000 clones, roughly an eighth seen once.

The gene calls are TRBV30 and TRBJ1-2; D is perhaps TRBD1 (5 bases). The source material was PBMCs. The clonotype was recovered from a man aged 50 or older in good health and CMV-seropositive. DNA of the CDR3: TGTGCCTGGACCCCGCGGGGCCCTAACTATGGCTACACCTTC. Amino acids: CAWTPRGPNYGYTF. Using reference TRBV30 and TRBJ1-2 for the parts outside the CDR3, the full variable domain is SQTIHQWPATLVQPVGSPLSLECTVEGTSNPNLYWYRQAAGRGLQLLFYSVGIGQISSEVPQNLSASRPQDRQFILSSKKLLLSDSGFYLCAWTPRGPNYGYTFGSGTRLTVV.